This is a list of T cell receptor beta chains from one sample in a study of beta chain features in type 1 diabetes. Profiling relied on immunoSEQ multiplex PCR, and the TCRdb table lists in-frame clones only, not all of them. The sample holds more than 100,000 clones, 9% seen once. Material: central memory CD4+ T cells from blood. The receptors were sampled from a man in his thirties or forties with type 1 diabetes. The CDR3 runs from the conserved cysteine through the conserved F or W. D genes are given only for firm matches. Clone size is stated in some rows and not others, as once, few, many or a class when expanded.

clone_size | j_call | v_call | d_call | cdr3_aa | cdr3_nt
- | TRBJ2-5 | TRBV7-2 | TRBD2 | CASSPPGLAYGGQYF | TGTGCCAGCAGCCCGCCGGGACTAGCGTACGGGGGCCAGTACTTC
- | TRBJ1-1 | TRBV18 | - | CASLKDRMNTEAFF | TGTGCCAGCTTAAAGGACAGAATGAACACTGAAGCTTTCTTT
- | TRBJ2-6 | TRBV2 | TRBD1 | CASTGTGTGANVLTF | TGTGCCAGCACCGGGACAGGGACTGGGGCCAACGTCCTGACTTTC
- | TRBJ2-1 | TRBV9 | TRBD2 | CASSPRDYQNEQFF | TGTGCCAGCAGCCCTCGGGACTACCAAAATGAGCAGTTCTTC
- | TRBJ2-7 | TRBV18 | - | CASSPPYGGAYEQYF | TGTGCCAGCTCACCCCCTTATGGCGGAGCCTACGAGCAGTACTTC
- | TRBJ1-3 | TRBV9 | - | CASSVEQAGNTIYF | TGTGCCAGCAGCGTAGAACAGGCTGGAAACACCATATATTTT
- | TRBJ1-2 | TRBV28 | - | CASSLTGQEYGYTF | TGTGCCAGCAGTTTGACCGGCCAGGAATATGGCTACACCTTC
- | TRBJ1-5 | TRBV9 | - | CASSVGVAAGQPQHF | TGTGCCAGCAGCGTGGGGGTAGCGGCGGGTCAGCCCCAGCATTTT
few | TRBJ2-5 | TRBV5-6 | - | CASSAGWGGETQYF | TGTGCCAGCAGCGCTGGGTGGGGCGGCGAGACCCAGTACTTC
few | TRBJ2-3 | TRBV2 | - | CASSLVVRGDTQYF | TGTGCCAGCAGCTTGGTTGTACGGGGAGATACGCAGTATTTT
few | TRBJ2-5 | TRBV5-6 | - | CASSPADYPKETQYF | TGTGCCAGCAGCCCGGCGGACTACCCGAAAGAGACCCAGTACTTC
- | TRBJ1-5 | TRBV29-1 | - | CSVDQGRGQPQHF | TGCAGCGTTGATCAGGGGCGAGGTCAGCCCCAGCATTTT
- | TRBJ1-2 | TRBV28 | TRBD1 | CASSQGGTVYGYTF | TGTGCCAGCAGTCAAGGGGGCACAGTCTATGGCTACACCTTC
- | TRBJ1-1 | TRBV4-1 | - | CASSDHLTGTEAFF | TGCGCCAGCAGCGACCACCTGACAGGCACTGAAGCTTTCTTT
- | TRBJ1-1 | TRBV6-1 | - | CASSWDIRQAFF | TGTGCCAGCAGCTGGGACATCCGTCAAGCTTTCTTT
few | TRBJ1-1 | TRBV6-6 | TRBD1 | CASSYSRTGDTEAFF | TGTGCCAGCAGTTACTCTCGGACAGGGGACACTGAAGCTTTCTTT
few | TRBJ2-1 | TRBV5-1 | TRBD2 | CASSHQAGGQNGEQFF | TGCGCCAGCAGCCACCAAGCGGGGGGCCAGAACGGTGAGCAGTTCTTC
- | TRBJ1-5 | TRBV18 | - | CASSPGEDQPQHF | TGTGCCAGCTCACCGGGGGAGGATCAGCCCCAGCATTTT
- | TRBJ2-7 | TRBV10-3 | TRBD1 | CAIRTGQGASYEQYF | TGTGCCATCAGAACGGGACAGGGGGCATCCTACGAGCAGTACTTC
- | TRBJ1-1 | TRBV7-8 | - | CASSLALAGAYTEAFF | TGTGCCAGCAGCTTAGCGCTGGCGGGGGCGTACACTGAAGCTTTCTTT
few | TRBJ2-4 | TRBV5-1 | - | CASSATGQSAKNIQYF | TGCGCCAGCAGTGCGACTGGACAATCAGCCAAAAACATTCAGTACTTC
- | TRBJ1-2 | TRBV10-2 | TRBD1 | CASSGTDRGNGYTF | TGCGCCAGCAGTGGAACCGACAGGGGGAATGGCTACACCTTC
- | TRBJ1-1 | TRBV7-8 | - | CASSLVGGESTEAFF | TGTGCCAGCAGCTTAGTCGGGGGGGAGTCGACTGAAGCTTTCTTT
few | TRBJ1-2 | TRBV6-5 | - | CASSYSGGNYGYTF | TGTGCCAGCAGTTACTCCGGGGGAAACTATGGCTACACCTTC
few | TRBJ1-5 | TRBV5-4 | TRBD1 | CASSFGGQGDQPQHF | TGTGCCAGCAGCTTTGGAGGACAGGGCGATCAGCCCCAGCATTTT